Here is one T cell receptor (beta chain) with its context. Its antigen is not known. The source of the sample is a study of blood T cells in healthy people across ages. Findings and caveats of the study: Donors of long life had a larger count of naive CD4+ cells and greater diversity than aged donors.

Per germline, CDR1 SQVTM and CDR2 ANQGSEA. V was trimmed by 6 bases and J by 0 bases, leaving 17 bases between them. The CDR3 is 15 amino acids. Alongside a J-beta primer mix, a sample-barcoded 5' primer served in a second PCR lasting roughly 6 to 11 cycles. Each cDNA molecule was tagged by a template-switch adaptor with 12 random nucleotides. MiXCR, applied by TCRdb to the 5' RACE reads, yields one record per CDR3 protein. The table has approximately 800,000 distinct CDR3 sequences, around 25% seen once. The sample was also reused in another study, on T cells of mothers and their children. That report adds: Sequencing revealed no T cell clones that were persistent and microchimeric.

This clonotype was sampled from a boy younger than 18 in good health. This chain connects TRBV29-1 to TRBJ1-2, with a possible D match to TRBD1 (6 bases). The sequencing sample was made of blood. The CDR3 region is CSVLGAGNPNYGYTF. The CDR3 bases are TGCAGCGTCTTGGGGGCAGGGAATCCTAACTATGGCTACACCTTC.